This TCR beta chain was sequenced for a study of liver allograft versus peripheral blood T cells (dated by TCRdb to about 2020). Study-level background: In liver transplant recipients, the study looked at T cell receptor repertoires in the peripheral blood and set them against the repertoires found within the transplanted livers. Overall study outcomes, separate from this receptor: T cell receptor repertoires inside liver allografts were reported to differ from those detected in peripheral blood.

This clonotype is identified as large (0.1 to 1%). It has no known antigen specificity. Base qualities are missing; no much larger clone stands one base away. Sequencing took place on an Illumina MiSeq. The public reads were run again by TCRdb, first through fastp at Q25 and then through MiXCR, and only productive beta chains were kept. Rows with a matching CDR3 protein are joined into one entry that keeps the most common DNA and genes. In this sample the table shows thousands of distinct CDR3 sequences, 15% of which occur a single time. In total, the top ten clones hold under 3% of the sample. The receptor's source is a human patient who had a liver transplant. It is possible that, after a transplant, some T cells come from the graft donor.

The CDR3: CSVCPTDTQYF. The bases read TGCAGCGTTTGTCCCACAGATACGCAGTATTTT. Recombination joined TRBV29-1 with TRBJ2-3; the D gene is not confidently resolved. From the cysteine through the phenylalanine, the CDR3 covers 11 amino acids. The entry retains the CDR3 DNA only, 33 bases that are in frame from base 1. CDR1 and CDR2, looked up from the germline V gene, are SQVTM and ANQGSEA. V loses 5 bases, J loses 2 bases, and the germline ends lie 5 bases apart.